A single sample is the source of the 13 T cell receptor beta chains below, sequenced in a study of blood T cells in healthy people across ages. A second roughly 6 to 11 cycle PCR used barcoded and J-beta primers. MiXCR, applied by TCRdb to the 5' RACE reads, yields one record per CDR3 protein. The sample holds approximately 940,000 distinct CDR3 sequences, roughly 52% seen once. Source material: blood. The receptors were sampled from a man in his thirties or forties in good health.

The chain couples TRBV7-3 to TRBJ1-2, with TRBD1 matching over 11 bases. J gave up 8 bases and V 2 bases, and 7 bases lay outside the gene matches. Per the germline V gene, CDR1 is SGHTA and CDR2 is FQGTGA. This CDR3 contains 15 residues. For the CDR3, the DNA is TGTGCCAGCAGCTTAGTGGGACAGGGGGGAGGAGGCTACACCTTC. This gives the protein CASSLVGQGGGGYTF.

This clonotype showed up just a few times. V is TRBV16 and J is TRBJ2-1, with D maybe TRBD1 (5 bases). Germline values: CDR1 KGHSY, CDR2 FQNENV. The CDR3 consists of 14 residues. The V end was cut by 5 bases, the J end by 8 bases, with 16 bases between. The CDR3 loop reads CASSTGMGDYEQFF. The CDR3 DNA reads as TGTGCCAGCAGCACAGGAATGGGCGACTATGAGCAGTTCTTC.

This sequence joins TRBV24-1 and TRBJ2-2, with TRBD1 matching over 11 bases. CDR1 is KGHDR and CDR2 is SFDVKD in the germline V gene. The CDR3 is 16 amino acids. J lost 9 bases, V lost 2 bases, and 7 bases had no gene match. Here the CDR3 DNA reads TGTGCCACCAGTGATTCCGGGACAGGGGGTCGGAGGGAGCTGTTTTTT. This encodes CATSDSGTGGRRELFF.

This clonotype was observed a handful of times. This sequence joins TRBV5-6 and TRBJ1-2; D is unresolved. In germline, CDR1 is SGHDT, CDR2 YYEEEE. With 6 bases removed from V and 7 bases from J, the gap between germline ends came to 16 bases. The CDR3 has 13 amino acids. The CDR3 spells CASTPGRSGGYTF. Here the CDR3 DNA reads TGTGCCAGCACCCCCGGCAGATCTGGTGGCTACACCTTC.

This clonotype was detected only a few times. The V and J genes are TRBV27 and TRBJ1-2; TRBD1 agrees at 9 bases. The CDR3 has 13 amino acids. With 3 bases clipped from V and 9 bases from J, the junction kept 5 bases outside the gene matches. The germline V gene encodes CDR1 MNHEY and CDR2 SMNVEV (reference sequence). The CDR3 region has the DNA TGTGCCAGCAGTTTTGGGACAGGGTTCAGCTACACCTTC. This translates into CASSFGTGFSYTF.

V and J are TRBV6-6 and TRBJ1-2, with 7 bases that match TRBD1. With 5 bases clipped from V and 1 base from J, the junction kept 4 bases outside the gene matches. CDR1 and CDR2 from the germline V gene are MNHNY and SVGAGI (reference sequence). This CDR3 region has 14 residues. The DNA of the CDR3 is TGTGCCAGCAGTCGGGACAGACTTAACTATGGCTACACCTTC. Encoded protein: CASSRDRLNYGYTF.

There are a few counts of this clonotype. The rearrangement links TRBV20-1 to TRBJ1-2; a weak D match, TRBD1 (5 bases). Germline V gene data show CDR1 as DFQATT and CDR2 as SNEGSKA (reference sequence). The CDR3 is 12 residues long. V dropped 3 bases and J dropped 5 bases, with 10 bases sitting between them. The CDR3 is CSASLGGYGYTF. The CDR3 nucleotides read TGCAGTGCTAGCCTCGGGGGGTATGGCTACACCTTC.

The genes are TRBV28 and TRBJ1-5; the D is unclear. Germline V gene data show CDR1 as MDHEN and CDR2 as SYDVKM. This CDR3 is built from 13 residues. Deletions cut 7 bases from V and 8 bases from J, with 15 bases between. CDR3 sequence reads: CASTGEGFKPQHF. CDR3 bases: TGTGCCAGCACCGGAGAGGGCTTTAAGCCCCAGCATTTT.

V is TRBV10-3 and J is TRBJ2-3, with 10 bases matching TRBD1. This CDR3 is built from 16 residues. CDR1 ENHRY and CDR2 SYGVKD come from the germline V gene. V shed 6 bases, J shed 1 base, and the junction held 7 bases outside the gene matches. This CDR3 is CAISGTGEVGTDTQYF. The CDR3 region has the DNA TGTGCCATCAGCGGGACAGGGGAGGTCGGCACAGATACGCAGTATTTT.

V and J are TRBV27 and TRBJ1-2; tentative D call: TRBD1 (5 bases). V lost 8 bases and J lost 5, with 9 bases in between. The CDR3 covers 11 residues. CDR1 MNHEY and CDR2 SMNVEV come from the germline V gene (reference sequence). The CDR3 nucleotides read TGTGCCAGCGGGGCGTGGTATGGCTACACCTTC. It yields the protein CASGAWYGYTF.

The rearrangement uses TRBV14 and TRBJ2-3, with D possibly TRBD2 on 6 matching bases. In germline, CDR1 is SGHDN, CDR2 FVKESK. The CDR3 length is 16 residues. V was pared by 4 bases and J by 4 bases, with 18 bases between. The CDR3 sequence: CASSPPPRGYPDTQYF. CDR3 nucleotide sequence: TGTGCCAGCAGCCCGCCACCTCGGGGGTACCCAGATACGCAGTATTTT.

This clonotype has more than one count but fewer than ten. The J gene is TRBJ2-2, the V gene TRBV7-2, with 7 bases aligning to TRBD1. Germline loops: CDR1 SGHTA, CDR2 FQGNSA. Trimming removed 4 bases from V and 4 bases from J; junction bases left unmatched: 3. This CDR3 contains 14 residues. CDR3: CASSSRQGTGELFF. As DNA, the CDR3 is TGTGCCAGCAGCTCTAGACAGGGCACCGGGGAGCTGTTTTTT.

J is TRBJ1-5 and V is TRBV7-2; D perhaps matches TRBD1 (5 bases). Deletions cut 1 base from V and 7 bases from J, with 8 bases between. Germline values: CDR1 SGHTA, CDR2 FQGNSA. This CDR3 has 13 amino acids. In DNA form, the CDR3 reads TGTGCCAGCAGCTTAGGCAGGGAACAGCCCCAGCATTTT. Amino acids: CASSLGREQPQHF.